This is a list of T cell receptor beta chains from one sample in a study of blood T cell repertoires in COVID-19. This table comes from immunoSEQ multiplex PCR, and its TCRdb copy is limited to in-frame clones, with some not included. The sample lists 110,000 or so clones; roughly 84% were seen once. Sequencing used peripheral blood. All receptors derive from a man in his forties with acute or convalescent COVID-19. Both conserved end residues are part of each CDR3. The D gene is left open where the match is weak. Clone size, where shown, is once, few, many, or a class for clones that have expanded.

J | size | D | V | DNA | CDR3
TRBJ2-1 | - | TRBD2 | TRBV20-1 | TGCAGTGCTAGTAGGACTAGCCCCGCGGAGCAGTTCTTC | CSASRTSPAEQFF
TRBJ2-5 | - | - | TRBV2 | TGTGCCAGCAGCACCTGGGCCCAAGAGACCCAGTACTTC | CASSTWAQETQYF
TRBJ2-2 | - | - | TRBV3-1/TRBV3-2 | TGTGCCAGCAGCCGTGGACTCATTGGCGGCACCGGGGAGCTGTTTTTT | CASSRGLIGGTGELFF
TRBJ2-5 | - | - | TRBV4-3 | TGCGCCAGCAGCCAAACCGAAAAAGACCGGGACATCGGGGAGACCCAGTACTTC | CASSQTEKDRDIGETQYF
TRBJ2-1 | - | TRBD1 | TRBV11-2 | TGTGCCAGCAGCTTTACAGGGGGTTCCTACAATGAGCAGTTCTTC | CASSFTGGSYNEQFF
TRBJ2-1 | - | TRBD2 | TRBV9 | TGTGCCAGCAGCGTATCTAGCGGGGGGCACAATGAGCAGTTCTTC | CASSVSSGGHNEQFF
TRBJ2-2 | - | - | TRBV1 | TGCACCAGCACCCCGCACGGACTAGCGGGGGACCCGAACACCGGGGAGCTGTTTTTT | CTSTPHGLAGDPNTGELFF
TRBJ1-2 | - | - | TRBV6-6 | TGTGCCAGCAGTTACGGGCAGGTGGAATATGGCTACACCTTC | CASSYGQVEYGYTF
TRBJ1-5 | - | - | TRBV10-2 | TGCGCCAGCAGTGACCCCGGGACAACTCGGAGTCAGCCCCAGCATTTT | CASSDPGTTRSQPQHF
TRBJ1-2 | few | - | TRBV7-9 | TGTGCCAGCAGCTTAAGGTCGGGCGGGATTAACTATGGCTACACCTTC | CASSLRSGGINYGYTF
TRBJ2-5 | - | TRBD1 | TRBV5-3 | TGTGCCAGAAGCCCCCCCCGGGACAGTCAAGAGACCCAGTACTTC | CARSPPRDSQETQYF
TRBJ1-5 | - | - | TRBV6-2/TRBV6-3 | TGTGCCAGCAGTTACTCGGGGGCGTTTCAGCCCCAGCATTTT | CASSYSGAFQPQHF
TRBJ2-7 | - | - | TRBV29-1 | TGCAGCGCCCACAGGGAGGGCTACGAGCAGTACTTC | CSAHREGYEQYF
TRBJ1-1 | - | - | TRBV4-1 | TGCGCCAGCAGCCAAGTGGGATCGGGGAGCACTGAAGCTTTCTTT | CASSQVGSGSTEAFF
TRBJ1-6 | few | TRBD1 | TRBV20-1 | TGCAGTGCTAGTGTGGGGACAGACTCCTATAATTCACCCCTCCACTTT | CSASVGTDSYNSPLHF
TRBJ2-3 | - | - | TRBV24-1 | TGTGCCACCTCGCTAGGAACCACAGATACGCAGTATTTT | CATSLGTTDTQYF
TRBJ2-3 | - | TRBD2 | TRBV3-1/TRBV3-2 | TGTGCCAGCAGCCCGGGACTAGCGGCTGGTGATACGCAGTATTTT | CASSPGLAAGDTQYF
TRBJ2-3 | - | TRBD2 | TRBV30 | TGTGCCTGGAGTGTACTGGGGACTAGTAGGGATACGCAGTATTTT | CAWSVLGTSRDTQYF